This paragraph reports one T cell receptor beta chain. Its antigen remains unknown. The sample originates from a study of T-cell reconstitution after alpha-beta-depleted transplantation in children. General observations from the study: In some patients, recipient T cells and intrathymic progenitors surviving conditioning explained high day-60 diversity.

For TCRbeta, the library was prepared with unique molecular identifiers. One entry per CDR3 protein results from TCRdb running MiXCR on the PCR reads. The sample has 250,000 to 400,000 distinct CDR3 sequences, around 25% seen once. Trimming cost V 4 bases and J 5 bases, with 31 bases left between them. The CDR3 is 19 amino acids. CDR1 SGHRS and CDR2 YFSETQ come from the germline V gene. Here the sequenced sample was PBMCs, mostly from graft donor cells, taken 180 days after TCRalphabeta/CD19-depleted stem cell transplant. The rearrangement joins TRBV5-1 to TRBJ2-7, with D possibly matching TRBD2 (5 bases). The TCR sequence derives from a male patient younger than 18 who had a stem cell transplant for acute lymphoblastic leukemia, so the T cells may come from the graft donor. The CDR3 loop is CASSTLLGPGSLGSHEQYF. In DNA form, the CDR3 reads TGCGCCAGCAGCACCCTACTAGGGCCTGGCAGCTTGGGTTCCCACGAGCAGTACTTC.